This T cell receptor beta chain was captured in a study of CD4+ T cells in melanoma. Whole-study findings and limits: Neoantigen-specific CD4+ T cells in melanoma reportedly had diverse differentiation states.

Assay: immunoSEQ multiplex PCR; the TCRdb copy retains only in-frame clones and omits some. The sample records over 130,000 clones, 85% to 95% being singletons. Worth noting for this clone: Its specificity is not known.

Germline V gives CDR1 MNHEY, CDR2 SVGAGI. The CDR3 consists of 15 residues. Trimming removed 0 bases from V and 1 base from J, with 9 bases in between. V usage is TRBV6-5 and J usage is TRBJ1-1; unclear D gene. This clonotype was sampled from a human donor with melanoma. The CDR3 DNA reads TGTGCCAGCAGTTACTCTAGCCTCCAGAACACTGAAGCTTTCTTT. Amino acids: CASSYSSLQNTEAFF.